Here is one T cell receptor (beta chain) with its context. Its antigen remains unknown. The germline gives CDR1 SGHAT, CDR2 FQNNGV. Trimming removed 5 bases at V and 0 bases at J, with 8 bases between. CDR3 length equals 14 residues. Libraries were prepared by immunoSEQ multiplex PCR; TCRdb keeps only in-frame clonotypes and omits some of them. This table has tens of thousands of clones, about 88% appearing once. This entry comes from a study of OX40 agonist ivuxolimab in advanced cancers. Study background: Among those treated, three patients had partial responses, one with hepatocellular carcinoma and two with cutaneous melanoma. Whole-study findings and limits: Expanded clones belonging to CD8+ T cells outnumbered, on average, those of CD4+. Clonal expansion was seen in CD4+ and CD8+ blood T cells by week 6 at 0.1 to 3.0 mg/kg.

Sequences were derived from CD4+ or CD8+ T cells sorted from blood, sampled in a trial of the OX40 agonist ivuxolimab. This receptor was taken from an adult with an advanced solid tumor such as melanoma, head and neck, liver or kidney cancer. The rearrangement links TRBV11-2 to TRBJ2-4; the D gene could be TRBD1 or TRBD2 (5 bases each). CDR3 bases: TGTGCCAGCAGCCCCGGGACAGCCAAAAACATTCAGTACTTC. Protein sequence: CASSPGTAKNIQYF. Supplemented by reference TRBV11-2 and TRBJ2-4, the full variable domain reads EAGVAQSPRYKIIEKRQSVAFWCNPISGHATLYWYQQILGQGPKLLIQFQNNGVVDDSQLPKDRFSAERLKGVDSTLKIQPAKLEDSAVYLCASSPGTAKNIQYFGAGTRLSVL.